The 3 T cell receptor beta chains below come from one sample, sequenced in a study of cytomegalovirus exposure and HLA in healthy donors. This PCR relied on a set of 60 Vbeta primers and 13 Jbeta primers. Profiling relied on immunoSEQ multiplex PCR, and the TCRdb table lists in-frame clones only, not all of them. This sample carries 150,000 to 200,000 clones, with less than 0.95% going to the ten biggest clones. Sequencing was done on a sample of PBMCs. The receptor source for this set is a woman between 18 and 30 years old in good health and CMV-seropositive.

In DNA, the CDR3 is TGCGCCAGCAGCTTGGATACAGGGCGAGGCTACACCTTC. The encoded protein is CASSLDTGRGYTF. The chain links TRBV5-1 to TRBJ1-2; D is perhaps TRBD1 (6 bases). The CDR3 loop spans 13 amino acids. Germline CDR1 reads SGHRS; CDR2 reads YFSETQ. V gave up 0 bases and J gave up 8 bases, with 11 bases separating them.

This chain joins TRBV11-2 and TRBJ1-1; 7 nucleotides agree with TRBD1. Germline CDR1 is SGHAT and CDR2 is FQNNGV. Trimming at V came to 2 bases and at J to 5 bases, leaving 5 bases not matched to a gene. This CDR3 comprises 14 residues. The CDR3 reads CASSLPGQWTEAFF. For the CDR3, the DNA is TGTGCCAGCAGCTTACCGGGACAGTGGACTGAAGCTTTCTTT.

J is TRBJ1-2 and V is TRBV5-1; no firm D call. Trimming pared 1 base from V and 2 bases from J, leaving 9 bases between. The germline gives CDR1 SGHRS, CDR2 YFSETQ. This CDR3 comprises 14 residues. The CDR3 DNA follows: TGCGCCAGCAGCTTGTCAAGCTTAAACTATGGCTACACCTTC. Encoded protein: CASSLSSLNYGYTF.